The 15 T cell receptor beta chains below come from one sample, sequenced in a study of blood T cell repertoires in COVID-19. The repertoire was sequenced with immunoSEQ multiplex PCR; TCRdb's copy has only in-frame clones and lacks some. The sample yields about 180,000 clones, 80% to 90% seen once. The source material was peripheral blood. These receptor sequences come from a man between 18 and 35 years old who had recovered from COVID-19.

The rearrangement joins TRBV10-3 to TRBJ1-1; D gene unclear. The CDR3 length is 13 residues. Germline V CDR1 and CDR2: ENHRY, SYGVKD. The V end lost 1 base, the J end lost 1 base, and 4 bases lay between the germline ends. Here the CDR3 reads CAISEYQNTEAFF. The CDR3 DNA sequence: TGTGCCATCAGTGAGTATCAGAACACTGAAGCTTTCTTT.

The chain couples TRBV11-1 to TRBJ2-3, with TRBD2 matching 7 bases. The J segment lost 1 base and the V segment lost 1 base, leaving 2 bases of the junction unmatched. Per germline, CDR1 SGHAT and CDR2 FQDESV (reference sequence). This CDR3 region has 15 residues. The chain's CDR3 is CASSLGGGGTDTQYF. DNA for the CDR3: TGTGCCAGCAGCTTAGGGGGAGGGGGCACAGATACGCAGTATTTT.

The V and J genes are TRBV7-2 and TRBJ2-5; D call uncertain. In germline, CDR1 is SGHTA, CDR2 FQGNSA. This CDR3 contains 15 residues. V was cut by 0 bases and J by 0 bases, with 8 bases left in between. The CDR3 DNA sequence: TGTGCCAGCAGCTTAGCTCGCGCCGACCAAGAGACCCAGTACTTC. This translates into CASSLARADQETQYF.

The chain has TRBV5-8 and TRBJ2-5; D gene unclear. Trimming shortened V by 2 bases and J by 1 base, and 6 bases separated the two germline ends. CDR1 and CDR2 (germline): SGHTS, YDEGEE. The CDR3 spans 13 residues. In DNA form, the CDR3 reads TGTGCCAGCAGCTTTGAGTTCCAAGAGACCCAGTACTTC. Protein product: CASSFEFQETQYF.

The CDR3 DNA is TGCAGCGTGGACGACAGGGGCACTGAAGCTTTCTTT. Translation gives CSVDDRGTEAFF. The chain is built from TRBV29-1 and TRBJ1-1; TRBD1 aligns across 8 bases. Per germline, CDR1 SQVTM and CDR2 ANQGSEA. The CDR3 spans 12 residues. V shed 6 bases, J shed 4 bases, and the junction held 4 bases outside the gene matches.

This chain joins TRBV27 and TRBJ1-1; no clear D gene. The CDR3 has 13 amino acids. V was clipped by 2 bases and J by 1 base, with 5 bases between them. The germline V gene encodes CDR1 MNHEY and CDR2 SMNVEV (reference sequence). The CDR3 DNA reads TGTGCCAGCAGTTTACAGCGGAACACTGAAGCTTTCTTT. Translation gives CASSLQRNTEAFF.

V usage is TRBV24-1 and J usage is TRBJ1-5; perhaps TRBD1 as D (6 bases). Trimming pared 7 bases from V and 4 bases from J, leaving 10 bases between. CDR1 is KGHDR and CDR2 is SFDVKD in the germline V gene. This CDR3 is 13 amino acids long. As DNA, the CDR3 is TGTGCCACCAGACGGACAGAGAATCAGCCCCAGCATTTT. Amino acids: CATRRTENQPQHF.

The chain carries TRBV12-3 or TRBV12-4 and TRBJ2-7; possibly TRBD2 for D (5 bases). The V and J ends lost 2 bases and 5 bases respectively, with 7 bases between them. The CDR3 is 12 amino acids. CDR3 sequence reads: CASSLRGNEQYF. The CDR3 DNA follows: TGTGCCAGCAGTTTAAGAGGGAACGAGCAGTACTTC.

This rearrangement joins TRBV19 to TRBJ2-6; D remains ambiguous. Per the germline V gene, CDR1 is LNHDA and CDR2 is SQIVND (reference sequence). With 5 bases removed from V and 4 bases from J, the gap between germline ends came to 21 bases. This CDR3 has 18 amino acids. The CDR3 spells CASSSMKRRQSGANVLTF. In DNA form, the CDR3 reads TGTGCCAGTAGTTCTATGAAGAGGCGGCAGTCCGGGGCCAACGTCCTGACTTTC.

This clone was seen a single time. V is TRBV9 and J is TRBJ1-6, with 9 positions matching TRBD1. CDR3 length: 16 amino acids. CDR1 SGDLS and CDR2 YYNGEE come from the germline V gene. The trim removed 0 bases at V and 4 bases at J, leaving 2 bases unmatched. CDR3 in amino acids: CASSVGDRAYNSPLHF. DNA of the CDR3: TGTGCCAGCAGCGTAGGGGACAGGGCTTATAATTCACCCCTCCACTTT.

The gene calls are TRBV5-4 and TRBJ1-1; a possible D gene is TRBD1 (5 bases). Germline CDR1 and CDR2: SGHNT and YYREEE (reference sequence). V was trimmed by 4 bases and J by 3 bases, leaving 10 bases between them. There are 13 residues in the CDR3. In DNA, the CDR3 is TGTGCCAGCAGCCCAGGGTCCGACACTGAAGCTTTCTTT. Translated, it gives CASSPGSDTEAFF.

The rearrangement uses TRBV19 and TRBJ2-2; D unclear. Germline values: CDR1 LNHDA, CDR2 SQIVND (reference sequence). V was pared by 7 bases and J by 4 bases, with 10 bases between. The CDR3 spans 13 residues. CDR3 loop: CASTTLSTGELFF. The CDR3 DNA reads TGTGCCAGTACGACTCTTTCCACCGGGGAGCTGTTTTTT.

The chain has TRBV5-4 and TRBJ2-6, with D uncertain. V lost 4 bases and J lost 0, with 5 bases in between. Germline V gene sequence: CDR1 SGHNT, CDR2 YYREEE (reference sequence). This CDR3 spans 14 amino acids. The CDR3 bases are TGTGCCAGCAGCATCTTCTCTGGGGCCAACGTCCTGACTTTC. As protein: CASSIFSGANVLTF.

This chain uses TRBV6-5 with TRBJ1-3; 9 nucleotides match TRBD1. This CDR3 comprises 13 residues. With V trimmed by 7 bases and J by 5 bases, 3 bases remained unmatched. Germline CDR1 is MNHEY and CDR2 is SVGAGI. The CDR3 region is CASTGTGRNTIYF. The DNA of the CDR3 is TGTGCCAGCACGGGGACAGGGCGAAACACCATATATTTT.

Here the CDR3 reads CASSQVLQGPQETQYF. The CDR3 DNA follows: TGTGCCAGCAGCCAAGTATTACAGGGACCTCAAGAGACCCAGTACTTC. This chain connects TRBV7-2 to TRBJ2-5; TRBD1 might be the D (6 bases). Trimming removed 5 bases at V and 2 bases at J, with 18 bases between. The germline gives CDR1 SGHTA, CDR2 FQGNSA. CDR3 length: 16 amino acids.